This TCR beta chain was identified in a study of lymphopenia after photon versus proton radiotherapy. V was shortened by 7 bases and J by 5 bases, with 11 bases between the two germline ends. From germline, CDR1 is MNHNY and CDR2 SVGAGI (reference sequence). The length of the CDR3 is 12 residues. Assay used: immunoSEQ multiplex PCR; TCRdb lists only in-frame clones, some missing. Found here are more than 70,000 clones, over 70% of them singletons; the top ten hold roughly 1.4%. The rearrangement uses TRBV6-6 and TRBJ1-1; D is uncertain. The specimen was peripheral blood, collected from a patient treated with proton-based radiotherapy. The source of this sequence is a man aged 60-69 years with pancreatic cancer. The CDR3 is CASTSRTTEAFF. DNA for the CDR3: TGTGCCAGCACATCTAGGACGACTGAAGCTTTCTTT.